This T cell receptor beta chain was captured by sequencing in a study of T cell responses to AZD1222 COVID-19 vaccine. CDR1 and CDR2 from the germline V gene are SGHDT and YYEEEE. Trimming cost V 1 base and J 3 bases, with 16 bases left between them. This CDR3 region has 16 residues. TCRdb keeps only in-frame clones here, not all; method: immunoSEQ multiplex PCR. The sample comprises about 67,000 clones, about 85% of which are singletons, and roughly 20% rests with the top ten. Details on this clone: Its antigen remains unknown.

Whole-study findings and limits: As reported, nearly half of all spike-specific TCRs target variant regions that are unmutated.

This TCR was sampled from an adult in good health. The sequencing used peripheral blood, collected on day 0 of AZD1222 vaccination. This chain connects TRBV5-6 to TRBJ1-1; weak D call: TRBD1 (5 bases). CDR3 bases: TGTGCCAGCAGCTTGAGTACAGGTTCATTTGACACTGAAGCTTTCTTT. It is translated as CASSLSTGSFDTEAFF. The full variable domain, rest sourced from reference TRBV5-6 and TRBJ1-1, is DAGVTQSPTHLIKTRGQQVTLRCSPKSGHDTVSWYQQALGQGPQFIFQYYEEEERQRGNFPDRFSGHQFPNYSSELNVNALLLGDSALYLCASSLSTGSFDTEAFFGQGTRLTVV.